The present T cell receptor beta chain was sequenced within a study of identical twins. The study's findings and limits: Twins shared out-of-frame alpha sequences with excess low generation probability.

This clonotype was detected a few times. Its specificity is unknown. Germline CDR1 and CDR2: SGHRS and YFSETQ. CDR3 length: 17 residues. The ends lost 2 bases at V and 3 bases at J; junction bases unmatched: 9. In TCRdb, the 5' RACE reads were re-called with MiXCR into one record per CDR3 protein. Here the sample spans 350,000 to 400,000 distinct CDR3 sequences, approximately 9.1% being singletons. The chain carries TRBV5-1 and TRBJ2-3; 10 nucleotides line up with TRBD2. Sequencing was performed on naive T cells sorted from blood. The origin of this receptor is a woman in her fifties or sixties in good health. The CDR3 coding sequence is TGCGCCAGCAGCTTTCTGCCTAGCGGGAGTATTACAGATACGCAGTATTTT. Translated, it gives CASSFLPSGSITDTQYF.